Listed below are T cell receptor beta chains from one sample, sequenced in a study of blood T cell repertoires in COVID-19. Only in-frame clones appear in the TCRdb table, and some are missing; sequencing was by immunoSEQ multiplex PCR. The table lists roughly 38,000 clones, around 85% of them singletons, with 30% to 45% in the top ten. Sequenced material: peripheral blood. The source is a man aged 40-50 years with active or convalescent COVID-19. CDR3s include the opening cysteine and the closing phenylalanine or tryptophan.

>TRBJ2-1|TRBV19
CASRRDREQFF
>TRBJ1-2|TRBV10-3
CAISDFRDYGYTF
>TRBJ2-1|TRBV7-2
CASSLQSGYNEQFF
>TRBJ1-2|TRBV9
CASSVGGANYGYTF
>TRBJ2-7|TRBV27
CASSLIPGTSGVPYEQYF
>TRBJ1-4|TRBV28
CASSGTVPEKLFF
>TRBJ1-4|TRBV9
CASSVDVTGEKLFF
>TRBJ1-5|TRBV5-1
CASSLTGISNQPQHF
>TRBJ2-3|TRBV1
CTSSRMVAGAGERTDTQYF
>TRBJ2-1|TRBV7-7
CASSSGLDLNEQFF
>TRBJ1-2|TRBV27
CASSLSGDPGWDRAYGYTF
>TRBJ1-1|TRBV18
CASSLRDSSGTEAFF
>TRBJ2-3|TRBV25-1
CASSEYRAGGVSDTQYF
>TRBJ2-7|TRBV19
CASSGIRTGTVYEQYF
>TRBJ2-3|TRBV11-2
CACRRESTDTQYF
>TRBJ2-1|TRBV11-3
CASSRDRADNEQFF
>TRBJ1-1|TRBV7-2
CASSLDRSLEAFF
>TRBJ2-5|TRBV29-1
CSVVAGVTQYF
>TRBJ2-5|TRBV5-1
CASSLNNQETQYF
>TRBJ1-2|TRBV2
CASSFSTGGTNGYTF
>TRBJ2-1|TRBV20-1
CSARDGFEQFF
>TRBJ2-7|TRBV4-1
CASSQDPPDEQYF
>TRBJ2-7|TRBV7-2
CASSSDRGFEQYF
>TRBJ2-7|TRBV7-2
CASSYPGHSYEQYF
>TRBJ2-1|TRBV19
CASSETGTGFRNEQFF
>TRBJ1-2|TRBV28
CASRPPGTGGNGYTF
>TRBJ1-5|TRBV12-3/TRBV12-4
CASSLDRQQPQHF
>TRBJ2-6|TRBV4-2
CASSQISSGINSGANVLTF